These 32 T cell receptor beta chains originate from one sample sequenced in a study of T cell repertoires in cytomegalovirus infection (dated by TCRdb to between 2019 and 2020). The instrument given in TCRdb is Illumina HiSeq 1500. Clones were called with MiXCR by TCRdb after fastp trimmed the public reads at Q25, and only in-frame beta chains were retained. Rows merge per CDR3 protein into single entries with the most common DNA and genes. The table for this sample lists under 500,000 distinct CDR3 sequences; roughly 43% of them were counted only once. The top ten constitute roughly two fifths of the sample. Antigen specificity for these receptors is unknown. Taken with the paper, the label for treatment or condition translates to: in vitro stimulation with specific CMV peptide epitopes to enrich CMV-specific T cells. The sample here was cultured PBMCs, taken from culture after CMV antigen stimulation. The receptors originated from a human donor in good health (CMV status not recorded). Some clones in this sample may be carry-over from other donors' samples.

The V gene is TRBV5-4, the J gene TRBJ2-3, with 9 bases aligning to TRBD1. Trimming removed 4 bases from V and 5 bases from J; junction bases left unmatched: 11. Per germline, CDR1 SGHNT and CDR2 YYREEE (reference sequence). CDR3 size: 16 residues. In DNA, the CDR3 is TGTGCCAGCAGCCGAGGGGTCGGACAGGGGATAGATACGCAGTATTTT. Its translation: CASSRGVGQGIDTQYF.

The rearrangement joins TRBV11-2 to TRBJ1-1; 7 bases match TRBD1. Germline V gene lookup returns CDR1 SGHAT and CDR2 FQNNGV. V lost 4 bases, J lost 6 bases, and 11 bases stayed unmatched. The CDR3 extends over 15 amino acids. The CDR3 region has the DNA TGTGCCAGCAGCTCCGTCTCTACAGGGGTGCCTGAAGCTTTCTTT. This translates into CASSSVSTGVPEAFF.

V is TRBV12-3 or TRBV12-4 and J is TRBJ1-3; D is possibly TRBD1 (5 bases). V lost 6 bases and J 1 base, leaving 13 bases between the germline ends. This CDR3 contains 15 residues. The CDR3 sequence: CASSPQARSGNTIYF. CDR3 nucleotide sequence: TGTGCCAGCAGCCCACAGGCTCGTTCTGGAAACACCATATATTTT.

This clonotype was counted many times. The chain recombines TRBV7-2 with TRBJ2-5; D is possibly TRBD1 or TRBD2 (5 bases each). This CDR3 contains 14 residues. With 3 bases removed from V and 1 base from J, the gap between germline ends came to 9 bases. In germline, CDR1 is SGHTA, CDR2 FQGNSA. In nucleotides, the CDR3 is TGTGCCAGCAGCTTTTCCGGGACCCAAGAGACCCAGTACTTC. Its protein is CASSFSGTQETQYF.

The gene calls are TRBV11-2 and TRBJ2-2; 10 nucleotides line up with TRBD1. Germline values: CDR1 SGHAT, CDR2 FQNNGV. The CDR3 runs to 17 residues. J was trimmed by 4 bases and V by 1 base; bases with no gene match: 6. CDR3: CASSLVWDRGSTGELFF. In DNA, the CDR3 is TGTGCCAGCAGCTTAGTTTGGGACAGGGGAAGCACCGGGGAGCTGTTTTTT.

V usage is TRBV6-2 or TRBV6-3 and J usage is TRBJ2-1, with 11 bases that match TRBD2. V gave up 5 bases and J gave up 9 bases; unmatched junction bases: 3. There are 13 residues in the CDR3. CDR1 MNHEY and CDR2 SVGEGT come from the germline V gene. CDR3 amino acids: CASSPGTSGEQFF. The DNA for the CDR3 is TGTGCCAGCAGTCCCGGGACTAGCGGTGAGCAGTTCTTC.

The chain couples TRBV12-3 or TRBV12-4 to TRBJ2-1, with D possibly TRBD2 on 7 matching bases. The length of the CDR3 is 17 residues. Trimming pared 1 base from V and 0 bases from J, leaving 13 bases between. DNA of the CDR3: TGTGCCAGCAGTTTAGGCGCGGGGGCCTACTCCTACAATGAGCAGTTCTTC. It codes for CASSLGAGAYSYNEQFF.

The chain is built from TRBV20-1 and TRBJ2-5; 8 bases map to TRBD2. J gave up 0 bases and V 0 bases, and 3 bases lay outside the gene matches. Germline V gene data show CDR1 as DFQATT and CDR2 as SNEGSKA (reference sequence). The CDR3 spans 15 residues. The CDR3: CSAREPAGDQETQYF. In nucleotides, the CDR3 is TGCAGTGCTAGAGAGCCAGCGGGGGACCAAGAGACCCAGTACTTC.

This clonotype was found a few times. The chain recombines TRBV7-2 with TRBJ2-1; TRBD2 matches 7 bases. With V trimmed by 11 bases and J by 5 bases, 3 bases remained unmatched. The CDR3 covers 11 residues. Germline CDR1 reads SGHTA; CDR2 reads FQGNSA. The CDR3 is CAGGEHNEQFF. The CDR3 nucleotides are TGTGCCGGGGGGGAGCACAATGAGCAGTTCTTC. Full variable domain (remainder filled in from reference TRBV7-2 and TRBJ2-1): GAGVSQSPSNKVTEKGKDVELRCDPISGHTALYWYRQSLGQGLEFLIYFQGNSAPDKSGLPSDRFSAERTGGSVSTLTIQRTQQEDSAVYLCAGGEHNEQFFGPGTRLTVL.

This clonotype has a handful of counts. The rearrangement joins TRBV27 to TRBJ2-7; D call uncertain. The V end lost 5 bases, the J end lost 2 bases, and 16 bases lay between the germline ends. CDR1 MNHEY and CDR2 SMNVEV come from the germline V gene (reference sequence). This CDR3 is 15 amino acids long. The CDR3 coding sequence is TGTGCCAGCAGTCCTCAGACACCTTCGACCTACGAGCAGTACTTC. Residues: CASSPQTPSTYEQYF.

The V call is TRBV19, the J call TRBJ1-1; tentatively, D is TRBD1 (5 bases). This CDR3 has 16 residues. Trimming shortened V by 4 bases and J by 0 bases, and 15 bases separated the two germline ends. CDR1 and CDR2 (germline): LNHDA, SQIVND (reference sequence). The CDR3 coding sequence is TGTGCCAGTAGTAGGGGGGGGAGGGATTTGAACACTGAAGCTTTCTTT. As protein: CASSRGGRDLNTEAFF.

There are a few counts of this clonotype. The V gene is TRBV7-2, the J gene TRBJ2-2, with 11 bases fitting TRBD2. Per germline, CDR1 SGHTA and CDR2 FQGNSA. The CDR3 runs to 15 residues. Trimming removed 5 bases from V and 6 bases from J; junction bases left unmatched: 5. CDR3 bases: TGTGCCAGCAGCCGTAGCGGGAGGGAACCCGGGGAGCTGTTTTTT. It yields the protein CASSRSGREPGELFF.

This clonotype was seen a few times. This rearrangement joins TRBV4-1 to TRBJ1-2, with 9 nucleotides matching TRBD1. This CDR3 has 20 amino acids. The junction had 19 bases not matched to a gene; V was cut back by 1 base and J by 4 bases. From germline, CDR1 is MGHRA and CDR2 YSYEKL. The CDR3 region is CASSQGPRVLRQGVGYGYTF. CDR3 nucleotide sequence: TGCGCCAGCAGCCAAGGACCGCGGGTACTTCGACAGGGGGTCGGCTATGGCTACACCTTC.

The J gene is TRBJ1-1, the V gene TRBV4-3; D not resolved. There are 14 residues in the CDR3. The germline gives CDR1 LGHNA, CDR2 YSLEER. Trimming left V 5 bases short and J 0 bases short, with 10 bases between. The CDR3 DNA reads as TGCGCCAGCAGCAGAGAACTGGTGAACACTGAAGCTTTCTTT. Translation: CASSRELVNTEAFF.

This chain uses TRBV6-2 or TRBV6-3 with TRBJ2-1; possible D gene TRBD1, 6 bases. V shed 2 bases and J shed 0 bases, with 14 bases lying between them. CDR1 and CDR2 (germline): MNHEY, SVGEGT. This CDR3 has 17 amino acids. CDR3 in amino acids: CASSYATGEVSYNEQFF. CDR3 in DNA: TGTGCCAGCAGTTACGCGACAGGTGAGGTCTCCTACAATGAGCAGTTCTTC.

This clonotype was counted between two and nine times. This chain connects TRBV6-1 to TRBJ1-1; no reliable D call. CDR3 length equals 15 residues. Germline V gene data show CDR1 as MNHNS and CDR2 as SASEGT. Trimming cost V 9 bases and J 4 bases, with 21 bases left between them. This CDR3 reads CASSAGFRTPTEAFF. CDR3 in DNA: TGTGCCAGTTCGGCCGGTTTCCGCACCCCCACTGAAGCTTTCTTT.

This rearrangement joins TRBV2 to TRBJ1-5; perhaps TRBD1 as D (5 bases). Germline lookup yields CDR1 SNHLY and CDR2 FYNNEI. V was shortened by 5 bases and J by 4 bases, with 9 bases between the two germline ends. This CDR3 contains 13 residues. CDR3: CASSRQLNQPQHF. The CDR3 nucleotides read TGTGCCAGCAGTCGACAGCTTAATCAGCCCCAGCATTTT.

This clonotype was observed a handful of times. This rearrangement joins TRBV7-2 to TRBJ2-1; D unresolved. Germline CDR1 SGHTA, CDR2 FQGNSA. The CDR3 is 12 residues long. V was pared by 5 bases and J by 14 bases, with 16 bases between. The CDR3 nucleotides are TGTGCCAGCAGCCTCCTCGCGCGATATAAGTTCTTC. Its translation is CASSLLARYKFF.

This chain uses TRBV7-2 with TRBJ2-1, with 9 bases that match TRBD1. The germline gives CDR1 SGHTA, CDR2 FQGNSA. The J segment lost 8 bases and the V segment lost 5 bases, leaving 13 bases of the junction unmatched. This CDR3 is built from 16 residues. Written as DNA, the CDR3 is TGTGCCAGCAGCAGAAGGGTAGGACAGGGGAGTCATGAGCAGTTCTTC. It encodes CASSRRVGQGSHEQFF.

The J gene is TRBJ2-5, the V gene TRBV6-6; TRBD2 matches 11 bases. CDR3 length: 15 amino acids. V dropped 6 bases and J dropped 4; count of bases not matched to a gene: 7. CDR1 and CDR2 (germline): MNHNY, SVGAGI (reference sequence). The CDR3 sequence is CASRDSGRAGETQYF. The CDR3 DNA reads as TGTGCCAGCAGGGATAGCGGGAGGGCCGGAGAGACCCAGTACTTC.

This clonotype appeared a few times. The rearrangement uses TRBV7-2 and TRBJ1-5, with a weak D call TRBD1 (5 bases). With 4 bases removed from V and 2 bases from J, the gap between germline ends came to 27 bases. The CDR3 extends over 20 amino acids. Germline V gives CDR1 SGHTA, CDR2 FQGNSA. DNA for the CDR3: TGTGCCAGCAGCTCCCGGCGGGACTCGAGGGATACCGGACGCAATCAGCCCCAGCATTTT. Amino acid sequence: CASSSRRDSRDTGRNQPQHF.

The sample holds a few counts of this clonotype. For the CDR3, the DNA is TGTGCCAGCAACCAAATGGGGGGAGGGAAAGCTTTCTTT. This translates into CASNQMGGGKAFF. V and J are TRBV12-3 or TRBV12-4 and TRBJ1-1; D is possibly TRBD1 (5 bases). Trimming stripped 7 bases from V and 9 bases from J, with 18 bases between. The CDR3 spans 13 residues.

The V gene is TRBV19, the J gene TRBJ2-4; D call uncertain. V was trimmed by 5 bases and J by 10 bases, leaving 12 bases between them. The CDR3 has 12 amino acids. From germline, CDR1 is LNHDA and CDR2 SQIVND (reference sequence). CDR3 region: CASSSRATIQYF. The CDR3 bases are TGTGCCAGTAGTTCCCGGGCCACAATTCAGTACTTC.

As to this clonotype: The junction differs from germline at one of its ends, possibly a read error. The genes are TRBV7-2 and TRBJ2-1; D perhaps matches TRBD1 (5 bases). This CDR3 region has 16 residues. Germline lookup yields CDR1 SGHTA and CDR2 FQGNSA. This chain's CDR3 is CASSLVMGPEYNDQFF. The CDR3 DNA is TGTGCCAGCAGCTTAGTTATGGGGCCCGAATACAATGATCAGTTCTTC.

This clonotype was picked up a small number of times. J is TRBJ2-2 and V is TRBV7-8; 11 bases fit TRBD1. The CDR3 has 17 amino acids. V lost 5 bases to trimming and J lost 0 bases; unmatched junction nucleotides: 5. Germline values: CDR1 SGHVS, CDR2 FQNEAQ. The DNA for the CDR3 is TGTGCCAGCAGCCGTAGGGGACAGGGGGCGAACACCGGGGAGCTGTTTTTT. Its translation is CASSRRGQGANTGELFF.

In this sample, this clonotype turned up many times. This chain uses TRBV7-2 with TRBJ1-3; D gene uncertain. The V end lost 2 bases, the J end lost 3 bases, and 5 bases lay between the germline ends. From germline, CDR1 is SGHTA and CDR2 FQGNSA. The CDR3 runs to 13 residues. The CDR3 region has the DNA TGTGCCAGCAGCTTATTTAGTGGAAACACCATATATTTT. Its translation is CASSLFSGNTIYF. Looking up the rest from reference TRBV7-2 and TRBJ1-3 gives the full variable domain: GAGVSQSPSNKVTEKGKDVELRCDPISGHTALYWYRQSLGQGLEFLIYFQGNSAPDKSGLPSDRFSAERTGGSVSTLTIQRTQQEDSAVYLCASSLFSGNTIYFGEGSWLTVV.

The chain recombines TRBV4-3 with TRBJ2-1, with 15 positions matching TRBD2. Germline V gene lookup returns CDR1 LGHNA and CDR2 YSLEER. This CDR3 is 16 amino acids long. With 0 bases clipped from V and 12 bases from J, the junction kept 6 bases outside the gene matches. The CDR3 sequence is CASSQDWTSGGEVQFF. CDR3 DNA: TGCGCCAGCAGCCAAGATTGGACTAGCGGGGGGGAAGTGCAGTTCTTC.

This clonotype appeared a few times. This chain uses TRBV7-2 with TRBJ2-6, with D uncertain. The germline V and J ends were trimmed by 4 bases and 0 bases, with 4 bases remaining between them. Germline lookup yields CDR1 SGHTA and CDR2 FQGNSA. The CDR3 loop spans 14 amino acids. CDR3 amino acids: CASSYGSGANVLTF. The DNA of the CDR3 is TGTGCCAGCAGCTACGGCTCTGGGGCCAACGTCCTGACTTTC.

A few counts support this clonotype. The rearrangement joins TRBV11-2 to TRBJ2-5; TRBD1 is a possible D gene (6 bases). The CDR3 extends over 17 amino acids. Germline CDR1 SGHAT, CDR2 FQNNGV. V gave up 1 base and J gave up 2 bases, with 17 bases separating them. CDR3 DNA: TGTGCCAGCAGCTTAGTTGTCAGGGGCCACCTACAAGAGACCCAGTACTTC. Translation gives CASSLVVRGHLQETQYF.

The genes are TRBV7-6 and TRBJ2-3; the match to TRBD2 covers 7 bases. V lost 4 bases to trimming and J lost 5 bases; unmatched junction nucleotides: 9. Germline V gene lookup returns CDR1 SGHVS and CDR2 FNYEAQ. This CDR3 contains 15 residues. The CDR3 spells CASSWGGGDGDTQYF. The CDR3 DNA follows: TGTGCCAGCAGCTGGGGGGGGGGAGACGGAGATACGCAGTATTTT.

The chain employs TRBV11-3 and TRBJ2-2; 8 bases agree with TRBD2. The V and J ends lost 4 bases and 8 bases, in that order; junction bases with no gene match: 3. The length of the CDR3 is 13 residues. Germline CDR1 SGHNT, CDR2 YENEEA. CDR3: CASSSSGRGELFF. As DNA, the CDR3 is TGTGCCAGCAGCTCCAGCGGGAGAGGGGAGCTGTTTTTT.

The sample holds a few counts of this clonotype. The chain carries TRBV24-1 and TRBJ2-3; 8 nucleotides match TRBD2. After removal of 3 bases from V and 3 bases from J, the junction contained 10 bases not matched to a gene. This CDR3 is built from 17 residues. The germline gives CDR1 KGHDR, CDR2 SFDVKD. CDR3 residues: CATSDPQSAGGTDTQYF. For the CDR3, the DNA is TGTGCCACCAGTGATCCCCAGTCCGCGGGGGGAACAGATACGCAGTATTTT.